These T cell receptor beta chains were read from a single sample in a study of beta chain features in type 1 diabetes. The data were produced by immunoSEQ multiplex PCR, yet TCRdb's version contains in-frame clones alone and is incomplete. The table records over 300,000 clones, under 8.5% of them present only once. Sample: central memory CD4+ T cells from blood. The origin of the receptors is a young woman in good health. CDR3s include the opening cysteine and the closing phenylalanine or tryptophan. The D gene is left open where the match is weak. Clone size is stated in some rows and not others, as once, few, many or a class when expanded.

d_call	v_call	j_call	clone_size	cdr3_aa	cdr3_nt
TRBD2	TRBV7-2	TRBJ2-1	NA	CASSLDGGRYEQFF	TGTGCCAGCAGCTTAGATGGCGGGAGATATGAGCAGTTCTTC
TRBD1	TRBV7-9	TRBJ2-1	few	CASSQGQEPYNEQFF	TGTGCCAGCAGCCAGGGACAGGAACCCTACAATGAGCAGTTCTTC
TRBD2	TRBV5-4	TRBJ2-3	NA	CASSLFGGGNPDTQYF	TGTGCCAGCAGCTTGTTCGGGGGGGGTAACCCTGATACGCAGTATTTT
TRBD1	TRBV13	TRBJ2-7	NA	CASSSRTGRYEQYF	TGTGCCAGCAGCTCGCGGACAGGGAGGTACGAGCAGTACTTC
NA	TRBV7-3	TRBJ2-3	NA	CASSLAPTTDTQYF	TGTGCCAGCAGCTTAGCCCCGACCACAGATACGCAGTATTTT
NA	TRBV5-6	TRBJ2-2	many	CASSLYRATTGELFF	TGTGCCAGCAGCCTTTACAGGGCCACCACCGGGGAGCTGTTTTTT
TRBD2	TRBV11-2	TRBJ2-7	few	CASSRGGLAGPYEQYF	TGTGCCAGCAGCCGCGGGGGACTAGCGGGTCCCTACGAGCAGTACTTC
TRBD2	TRBV19	TRBJ2-1	NA	CAIQGLAGEDEQFF	TGTGCCATTCAAGGACTAGCGGGAGAGGATGAGCAGTTCTTC
TRBD2	TRBV5-5	TRBJ2-7	few	CASSRDSGSFYEQYF	TGTGCCAGCAGCCGAGATAGCGGGAGTTTTTACGAGCAGTACTTC
NA	TRBV13	TRBJ2-3	NA	CASSPKGTDTQYF	TGTGCCAGCAGCCCAAAGGGCACAGATACGCAGTATTTT
NA	TRBV9	TRBJ1-3	NA	CASSVRFESGNTIYF	TGTGCCAGCAGCGTAAGGTTCGAGTCGGGAAACACCATATATTTT
NA	TRBV5-5	TRBJ2-1	few	CASSQLVGGIYNEQFF	TGTGCCAGCAGCCAGCTAGTGGGCGGGATCTACAATGAGCAGTTCTTC
NA	TRBV18	TRBJ2-5	NA	CASSAQGQETQYF	TGTGCCAGCTCAGCACAGGGACAAGAGACCCAGTACTTC
NA	TRBV4-2	TRBJ2-2	NA	CASSLPASRGAGELFF	TGTGCCAGCAGCTTGCCTGCCTCTCGTGGGGCCGGGGAGCTGTTTTTT
NA	TRBV7-9	TRBJ1-1	NA	CASSLGGASTEAFF	TGTGCCAGCAGCTTGGGAGGGGCTAGCACTGAAGCTTTCTTT
TRBD1	TRBV29-1	TRBJ1-2	few	CSVGGQGHGYTF	TGCAGCGTGGGGGGACAGGGTCATGGCTACACCTTC
NA	TRBV7-9	TRBJ2-3	many	CASSLNGDTQYF	TGTGCCAGCAGCTTAAACGGAGATACGCAGTATTTT
NA	TRBV9	TRBJ2-2	NA	CASSASGELFF	TGTGCCAGCAGCGCATCCGGGGAGCTGTTTTTT
NA	TRBV5-5	TRBJ1-1	NA	CASSWTVSVEAFF	TGTGCCAGCAGCTGGACAGTCTCCGTTGAAGCTTTCTTT
TRBD2	TRBV4-3	TRBJ2-1	NA	CASSQGPSGTQFF	TGCGCCAGCAGCCAGGGACCTAGCGGGACACAGTTCTTC
TRBD1	TRBV18	TRBJ2-1	NA	CASSRQGNLYNEQFF	TGTGCCAGCTCACGACAGGGGAACCTATACAATGAGCAGTTCTTC
NA	TRBV28	TRBJ2-1	NA	CASSPGTRSDEQFF	TGTGCCAGTTCTCCCGGGACACGCTCAGATGAGCAGTTCTTC
TRBD1	TRBV9	TRBJ1-1	NA	CASSPRDRVNTEAFF	TGTGCCAGCAGCCCGAGGGACAGGGTGAACACTGAAGCTTTCTTT
TRBD2	TRBV27	TRBJ2-7	many	CASSSKPLAGGYEQYF	TGTGCCAGCAGCTCCAAGCCACTAGCGGGAGGGTACGAGCAGTACTTC
NA	TRBV10-3	TRBJ2-2	few	CAISERADTGELFF	TGTGCCATCAGTGAACGGGCCGACACCGGGGAGCTGTTTTTT
NA	TRBV29-1	TRBJ2-3	few	CSVLRRGPVRTQYF	TGCAGCGTTCTCCGGAGGGGGCCTGTCAGGACGCAGTATTTT
NA	TRBV5-1	TRBJ2-7	NA	CASSPWGGTYEQYF	TGCGCCAGCAGCCCATGGGGGGGCACCTACGAGCAGTACTTC
NA	TRBV7-9	TRBJ2-5	few	CASSLEGRLQGWETQYF	TGTGCCAGCAGCTTAGAAGGACGTCTACAGGGTTGGGAGACCCAGTACTTC
TRBD1	TRBV4-2	TRBJ2-7	NA	CASTQTGTGAYEQYF	TGTGCCAGCACCCAGACCGGGACAGGGGCCTACGAGCAGTACTTC
NA	TRBV7-9	TRBJ2-2	few	CASSLIRGTGELFF	TGTGCCAGCAGCTTAATAAGGGGCACCGGGGAGCTGTTTTTT
NA	TRBV5-1	TRBJ2-5	few	CASSLDYLEETQYF	TGCGCCAGCAGCTTGGATTACCTCGAAGAGACCCAGTACTTC
NA	TRBV6-5	TRBJ2-7	NA	CASTSGLGGQEQYF	TGTGCCAGCACCTCGGGCCTAGGAGGTCAGGAGCAGTACTTC
NA	TRBV5-1	TRBJ2-7	few	CASSPAGQNYEQYF	TGCGCCAGCAGCCCTGCTGGACAGAACTACGAGCAGTACTTC
NA	TRBV5-4	TRBJ2-1	few	CASSFESASNEQFF	TGTGCCAGCAGCTTTGAAAGCGCTAGCAATGAGCAGTTCTTC
NA	TRBV27	TRBJ2-6	NA	CASSGDSGANVLTF	TGTGCCAGCAGCGGAGACTCTGGGGCCAACGTCCTGACTTTC
NA	TRBV4-2	TRBJ1-2	few	CASSPAGVEANYGYTF	TGTGCCAGCAGCCCTGCGGGAGTGGAAGCTAACTATGGCTACACCTTC
TRBD1	TRBV29-1	TRBJ2-7	many	CSVGNRGRYEQYF	TGCAGCGTTGGAAACAGGGGGCGGTACGAGCAGTACTTC
NA	TRBV18	TRBJ2-7	few	CASSPSGSEQYF	TGTGCCAGCTCACCTTCGGGGAGCGAGCAGTACTTC
TRBD1	TRBV7-2	TRBJ1-1	few	CASSLHTGGFTEAFF	TGTGCCAGCAGCTTACATACAGGGGGCTTCACTGAAGCTTTCTTT
NA	TRBV4-3	TRBJ1-2	few	CASSLSHPGNYGYTF	TGCGCCAGCAGCCTCTCCCATCCGGGGAACTATGGCTACACCTTC
TRBD1	TRBV10-3	TRBJ1-1	few	CAIRGQGGSNTEAFF	TGTGCCATCAGAGGACAGGGTGGGTCCAACACTGAAGCTTTCTTT
TRBD2	TRBV10-3	TRBJ2-4	many	CAISESASIAGAWAKNIQYF	TGTGCCATCAGTGAGTCCGCGTCGATAGCGGGAGCTTGGGCCAAAAACATTCAGTACTTC
NA	TRBV7-9	TRBJ2-3	NA	CASSALRPDTQYF	TGTGCCAGCAGCGCGCTCAGGCCGGATACGCAGTATTTT
TRBD2	TRBV11-3	TRBJ2-2	few	CASLPTRTSGEGGGELFF	TGTGCCAGCCTACCTACCCGGACTAGCGGGGAAGGCGGCGGGGAGCTGTTTTTT
TRBD2	TRBV10-3	TRBJ2-1	few	CAASYSGDYNEQFF	TGTGCCGCTTCCTATAGCGGGGACTACAATGAGCAGTTCTTC
NA	TRBV19	TRBJ1-5	few	CASSIEGTGQQPQHF	TGTGCCAGTAGTATAGAGGGGACGGGGCAACAGCCCCAGCATTTT
TRBD1	TRBV19	TRBJ1-5	NA	CASSKGQGVAQPQHF	TGTGCCAGTAGTAAGGGACAGGGAGTCGCTCAGCCCCAGCATTTT
TRBD1	TRBV18	TRBJ2-5	few	CASSLGTGVGETQYF	TGTGCCAGCTCACTCGGGACAGGGGTCGGAGAGACCCAGTACTTC